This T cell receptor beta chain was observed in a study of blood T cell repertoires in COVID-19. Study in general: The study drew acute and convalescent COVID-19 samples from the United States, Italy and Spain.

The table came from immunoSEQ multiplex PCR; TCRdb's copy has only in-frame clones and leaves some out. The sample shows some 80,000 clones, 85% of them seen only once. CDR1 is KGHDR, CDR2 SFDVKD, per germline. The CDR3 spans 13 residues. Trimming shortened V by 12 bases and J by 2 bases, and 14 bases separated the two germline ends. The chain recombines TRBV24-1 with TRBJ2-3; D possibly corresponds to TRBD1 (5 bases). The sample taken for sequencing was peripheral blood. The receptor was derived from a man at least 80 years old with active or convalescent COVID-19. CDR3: CASVDSLTDTQYF. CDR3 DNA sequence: TGTGCCTCAGTAGACAGCCTCACAGATACGCAGTATTTT.